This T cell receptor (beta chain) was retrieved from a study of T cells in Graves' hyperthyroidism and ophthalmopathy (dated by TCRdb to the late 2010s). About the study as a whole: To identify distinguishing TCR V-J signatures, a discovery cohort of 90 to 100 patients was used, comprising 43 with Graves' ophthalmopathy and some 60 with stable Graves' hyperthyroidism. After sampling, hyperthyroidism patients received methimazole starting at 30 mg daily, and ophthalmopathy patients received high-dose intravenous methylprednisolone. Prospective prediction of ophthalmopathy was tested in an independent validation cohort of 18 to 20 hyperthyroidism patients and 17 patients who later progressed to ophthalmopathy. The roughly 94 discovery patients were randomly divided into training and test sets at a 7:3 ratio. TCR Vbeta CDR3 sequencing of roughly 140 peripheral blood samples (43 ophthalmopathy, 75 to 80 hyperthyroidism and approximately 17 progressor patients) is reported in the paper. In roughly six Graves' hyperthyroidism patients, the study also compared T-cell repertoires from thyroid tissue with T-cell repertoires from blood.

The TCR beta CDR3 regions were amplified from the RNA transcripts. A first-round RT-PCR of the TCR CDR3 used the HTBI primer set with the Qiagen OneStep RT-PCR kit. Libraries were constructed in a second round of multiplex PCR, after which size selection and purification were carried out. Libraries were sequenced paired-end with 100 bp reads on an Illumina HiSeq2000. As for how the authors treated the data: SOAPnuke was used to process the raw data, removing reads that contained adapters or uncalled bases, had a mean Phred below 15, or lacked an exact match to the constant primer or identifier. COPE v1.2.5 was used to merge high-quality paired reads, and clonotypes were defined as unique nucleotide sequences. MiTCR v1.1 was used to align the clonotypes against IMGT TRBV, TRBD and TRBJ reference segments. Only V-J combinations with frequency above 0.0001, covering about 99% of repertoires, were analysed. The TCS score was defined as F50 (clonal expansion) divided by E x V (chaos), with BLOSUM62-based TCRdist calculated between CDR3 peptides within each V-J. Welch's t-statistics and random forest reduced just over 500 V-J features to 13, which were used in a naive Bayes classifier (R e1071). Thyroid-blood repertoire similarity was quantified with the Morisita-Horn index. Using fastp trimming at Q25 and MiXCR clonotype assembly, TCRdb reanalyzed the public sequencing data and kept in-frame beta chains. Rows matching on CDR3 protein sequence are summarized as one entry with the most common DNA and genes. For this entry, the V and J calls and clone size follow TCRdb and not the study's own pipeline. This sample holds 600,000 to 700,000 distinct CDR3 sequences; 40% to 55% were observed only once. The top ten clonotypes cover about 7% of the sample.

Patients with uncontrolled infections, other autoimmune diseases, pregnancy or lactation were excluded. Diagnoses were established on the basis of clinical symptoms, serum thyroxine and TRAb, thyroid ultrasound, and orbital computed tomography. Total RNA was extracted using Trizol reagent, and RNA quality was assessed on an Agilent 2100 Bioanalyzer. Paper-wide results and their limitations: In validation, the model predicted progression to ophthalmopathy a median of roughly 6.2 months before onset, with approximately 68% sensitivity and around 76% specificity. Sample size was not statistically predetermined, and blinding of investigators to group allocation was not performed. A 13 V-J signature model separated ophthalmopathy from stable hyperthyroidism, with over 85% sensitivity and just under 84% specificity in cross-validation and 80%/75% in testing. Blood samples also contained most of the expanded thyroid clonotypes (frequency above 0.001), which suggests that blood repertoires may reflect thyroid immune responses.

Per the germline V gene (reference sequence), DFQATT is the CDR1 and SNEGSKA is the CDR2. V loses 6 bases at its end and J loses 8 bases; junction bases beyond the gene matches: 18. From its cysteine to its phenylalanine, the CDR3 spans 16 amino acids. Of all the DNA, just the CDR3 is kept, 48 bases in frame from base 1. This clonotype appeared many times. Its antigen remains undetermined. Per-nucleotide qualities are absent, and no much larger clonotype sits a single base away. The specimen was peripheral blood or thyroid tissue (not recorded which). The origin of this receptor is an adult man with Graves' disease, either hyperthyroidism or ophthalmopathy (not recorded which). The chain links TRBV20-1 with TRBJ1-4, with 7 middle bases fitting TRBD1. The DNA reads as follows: TGCAGTGCGATGGACCACGGGGAGACAGGGACCGAAAAACTGTTTTTT. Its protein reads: CSAMDHGETGTEKLFF.